The 12 T cell receptor beta chains given below trace back to one sample, sequenced in a study of patients and donors after allogeneic stem cell transplantation. A single record per CDR3 protein comes from TCRdb applying MiXCR to the RT-PCR reads. The sample shows approximately 29,000 distinct CDR3 sequences, about two fifths of them seen only once. Material: blood, either unsorted or a sorted T cell fraction (not recorded which). These receptors came from a human donor who was either an allogeneic HSCT recipient or a stem cell or donor lymphocyte infusion donor (not recorded which). It is not recorded whose cells these are; they may come from a transplant donor.

The chain employs TRBV13 and TRBJ1-2, with D possibly TRBD1 on 5 matching bases. Trimming removed 5 bases from V and 5 bases from J, with 9 bases in between. CDR3 size: 12 residues. In germline, CDR1 is PRHDT, CDR2 FYEKMQ (reference sequence). CDR3 nucleotides: TGTGCCAGCAGCCTAAAGGGGTATGGCTACACCTTC. As protein: CASSLKGYGYTF.

This clonotype was observed a single time. The chain is built from TRBV7-2 and TRBJ1-5; TRBD1 is a possible D gene (5 bases). Germline loops: CDR1 SGHTA, CDR2 FQGNSA. V shed 3 bases and J shed 6 bases, with 18 bases lying between them. CDR3 size: 16 residues. The CDR3 DNA reads as TGTGCCAGCAGCTTTACGGGACTCCCGGCCACTCAGCCCCAGCATTTT. Translated: CASSFTGLPATQPQHF.

This clonotype was seen at least ten times. This chain connects TRBV10-3 to TRBJ1-1; no firm D call. The ends were cut back, 3 bases at V and 0 bases at J, with 8 bases in the middle. This CDR3 spans 14 amino acids. The germline V gene encodes CDR1 ENHRY and CDR2 SYGVKD. As DNA, the CDR3 is TGTGCCATCAGTGAACACCCACTGAACACTGAAGCTTTCTTT. Protein sequence: CAISEHPLNTEAFF.

V usage is TRBV6-1 and J usage is TRBJ1-2, with D possibly TRBD1 on 5 matching bases. Germline-derived CDR1 and CDR2 are MNHNS and SASEGT. Between the trimmed V and J ends, which lost 0 bases and 8 bases, there was a span of 10 bases. CDR3 size: 13 residues. CDR3 sequence reads: CASSEAGTGGYTF. CDR3 in DNA: TGTGCCAGCAGTGAAGCTGGGACTGGAGGCTACACCTTC.

In DNA form, the CDR3 reads TGTGCCAGCATCCCGGACAGGGCGAACACCGGGGAGCTGTTTTTT. It is translated as CASIPDRANTGELFF. The chain couples TRBV7-9 to TRBJ2-2, with 8 bases aligning to TRBD1. The V and J ends lost 7 bases and 0 bases, in that order; junction bases with no gene match: 4. CDR1 and CDR2 from the germline V gene are SEHNR and FQNEAQ (reference sequence). The CDR3 has 15 amino acids.

This chain connects TRBV7-2 to TRBJ1-1; 7 nucleotides line up with TRBD1. The CDR3 spans 15 residues. The junction had 7 bases not matched to a gene; V was cut back by 3 bases and J by 3 bases. CDR1 is SGHTA, CDR2 FQGNSA, per germline. This chain's CDR3 is CASSFDRAGDTEAFF. The CDR3 nucleotides read TGTGCCAGCAGCTTCGACAGGGCGGGAGACACTGAAGCTTTCTTT.

V usage is TRBV6-5 and J usage is TRBJ1-1, with D unresolved. Deletions cut 6 bases from V and 4 bases from J, with 12 bases between. Per the germline V gene, CDR1 is MNHEY and CDR2 is SVGAGI. There are 13 residues in the CDR3. In DNA, the CDR3 is TGTGCCAGCAGCAGGACCCGGGGCACTGAAGCTTTCTTT. Protein: CASSRTRGTEAFF.

The V gene is TRBV10-3, the J gene TRBJ2-7, with 8 bases identical to TRBD1. CDR1 and CDR2 from the germline V gene are ENHRY and SYGVKD. Trimming at V came to 11 bases and at J to 1 base, leaving 10 bases not matched to a gene. CDR3 length equals 14 residues. Here the CDR3 reads CAVAPGQASYEQYV. In DNA, the CDR3 is TGTGCCGTCGCTCCGGGACAGGCGTCCTACGAGCAGTACGTC.

V and J are TRBV5-5 and TRBJ1-2, with TRBD1 as a possible D gene (5 bases). The CDR3 sequence is 13 residues long. The germline V gene has CDR1 SGHKS and CDR2 YYEKEE (reference sequence). V was clipped by 1 base and J by 6 bases, with 10 bases between them. Here the CDR3 reads CASSLSPRDGYTF. The CDR3 DNA sequence: TGTGCCAGCAGCTTGAGTCCCAGGGATGGCTACACCTTC.

This chain connects TRBV7-2 to TRBJ2-4; D gene uncertain. Germline lookup yields CDR1 SGHTA and CDR2 FQGNSA. This CDR3 comprises 15 residues. Trimming pared 4 bases from V and 0 bases from J, leaving 10 bases between. CDR3: CASSSSLLAKNIQYF. The DNA for the CDR3 is TGTGCCAGCAGCTCCTCTCTACTAGCCAAAAACATTCAGTACTTC.

This clonotype was found a few times. This chain connects TRBV6-6 to TRBJ1-5, with D uncertain. CDR1 is MNHNY and CDR2 is SVGAGI in the germline V gene (reference sequence). This CDR3 contains 12 residues. V was trimmed by 5 bases and J by 5 bases, leaving 7 bases between them. The CDR3 sequence is CASSPDHQPQHF. The DNA for the CDR3 is TGTGCCAGCAGTCCGGATCATCAGCCCCAGCATTTT.

The chain combines TRBV5-1 with TRBJ2-1; 9 nucleotides match TRBD2. Germline lookup yields CDR1 SGHRS and CDR2 YFSETQ. Trimming took 4 bases from V and 4 from J; bases not matched to a gene: 9. The CDR3 is made up of 16 amino acids. The CDR3 region is CASSPLNSGGYNEQFF. CDR3 nucleotides: TGCGCCAGCAGCCCCCTTAATAGCGGGGGTTACAATGAGCAGTTCTTC. Drawing the rest from reference TRBV5-1 and TRBJ2-1, the complete variable domain is KAGVTQTPRYLIKTRGQQVTLSCSPISGHRSVSWYQQTPGQGLQFLFEYFSETQRNKGNFPGRFSGRQFSNSRSEMNVSTLELGDSALYLCASSPLNSGGYNEQFFGPGTRLTVL.